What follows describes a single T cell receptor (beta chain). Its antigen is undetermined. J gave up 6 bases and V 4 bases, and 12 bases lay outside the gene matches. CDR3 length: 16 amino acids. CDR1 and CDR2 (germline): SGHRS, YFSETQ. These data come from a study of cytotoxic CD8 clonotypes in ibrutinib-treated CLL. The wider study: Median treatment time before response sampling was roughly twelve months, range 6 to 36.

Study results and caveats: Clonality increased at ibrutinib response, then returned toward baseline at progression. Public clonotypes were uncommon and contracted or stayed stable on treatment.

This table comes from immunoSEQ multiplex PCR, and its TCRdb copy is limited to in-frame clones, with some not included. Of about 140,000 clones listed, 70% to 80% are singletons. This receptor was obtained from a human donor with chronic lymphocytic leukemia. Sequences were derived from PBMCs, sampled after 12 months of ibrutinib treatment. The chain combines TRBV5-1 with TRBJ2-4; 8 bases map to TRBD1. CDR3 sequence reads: CASSLETGGWGNIQYF. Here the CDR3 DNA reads TGCGCCAGCAGCCTGGAAACAGGGGGATGGGGAAACATTCAGTACTTC.